The sequence of this T cell receptor beta chain was determined in a study of regulatory T cells in long-lasting Graves disease. As regards this clonotype: No antigen is known for it.

Arm-PCR of CDR3 regions and iRepertoire HTBI primers were the basis on which TCR beta libraries were built. Each CDR3 protein gets one entry after TCRdb re-called the multiplex PCR reads with MiXCR. The data hold roughly 700,000 distinct CDR3 sequences, with 30% observed a single time. Study outcomes and limitations: Thyroid tissue was not studied; only peripheral blood was. Persistent disease was associated with favored TRBV28 usage and with favored use of TRBJ1-2 and TRBJ2-5. Among persistent patients, a larger number of public clonotypes were shared (2,741) than among newly diagnosed patients (roughly 1,000).

The time point here: persistent/refractory GD, antithyroid drugs over 5 years with positive TRAb. PBMCs were the source of the RNA used for TCR sequencing. Patients of an endocrinology department in Xi'an, China, were included. Trimming shortened V by 0 bases and J by 1 base, and 9 bases separated the two germline ends. The CDR3 length is 14 residues. Germline V gene sequence: CDR1 GTSNPN, CDR2 SVGIG (reference sequence). This chain uses TRBV30 with TRBJ1-1, with a weak D call TRBD1 (5 bases). The source of this sequence is a female donor with Graves disease. Material: peripheral blood mononuclear cells (PBMCs), obtained when the disease was refractory, from a patient treated with antithyroid drugs. The chain's CDR3 is CAWSVMRGNTEAFF. The CDR3 DNA sequence: TGTGCCTGGAGTGTAATGAGGGGGAACACTGAAGCTTTCTTT.